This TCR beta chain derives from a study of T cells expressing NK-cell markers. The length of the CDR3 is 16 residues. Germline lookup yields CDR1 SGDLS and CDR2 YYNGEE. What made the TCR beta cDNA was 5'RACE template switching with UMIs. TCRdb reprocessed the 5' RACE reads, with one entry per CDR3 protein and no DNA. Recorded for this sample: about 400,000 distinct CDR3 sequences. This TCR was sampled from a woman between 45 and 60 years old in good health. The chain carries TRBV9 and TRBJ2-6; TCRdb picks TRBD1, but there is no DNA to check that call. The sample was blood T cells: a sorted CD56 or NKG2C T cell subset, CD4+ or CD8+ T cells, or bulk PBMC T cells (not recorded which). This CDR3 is CASSVEWGPGANVLTF.